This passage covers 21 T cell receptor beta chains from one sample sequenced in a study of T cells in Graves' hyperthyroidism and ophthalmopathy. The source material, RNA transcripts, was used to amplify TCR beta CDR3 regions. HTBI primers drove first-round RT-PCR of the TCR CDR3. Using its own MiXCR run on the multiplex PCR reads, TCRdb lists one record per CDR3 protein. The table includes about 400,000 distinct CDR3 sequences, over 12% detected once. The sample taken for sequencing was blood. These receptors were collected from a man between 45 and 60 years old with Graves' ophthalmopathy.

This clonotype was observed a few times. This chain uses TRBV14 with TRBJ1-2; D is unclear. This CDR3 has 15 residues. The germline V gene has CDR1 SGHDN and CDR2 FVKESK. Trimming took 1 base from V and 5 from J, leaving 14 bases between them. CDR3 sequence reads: CASSQAEDRRYGYTF. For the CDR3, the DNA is TGTGCCAGCAGCCAAGCTGAGGATCGGAGATATGGCTACACCTTC. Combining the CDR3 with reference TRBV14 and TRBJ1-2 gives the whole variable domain EAGVTQFPSHSVIEKGQTVTLRCDPISGHDNLYWYRRVMGKEIKFLLHFVKESKQDESGMPNNRFLAERTGGTYSTLKVQPAELEDSGVYFCASSQAEDRRYGYTFGSGTRLTVV.

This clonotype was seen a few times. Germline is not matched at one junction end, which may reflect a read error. The DNA for the CDR3 is TGCAGTGCTGCTACTCAGGGGGGATTCGAAAACCTGTTTTTT. Protein product: CSAATQGGFENLFF. The chain recombines TRBV20-1 with TRBJ1-4; 7 positions match TRBD1. The CDR3 contains 14 residues. Looked up from germline, CDR1 is DFQATT and CDR2 is SNEGSKA (reference sequence).

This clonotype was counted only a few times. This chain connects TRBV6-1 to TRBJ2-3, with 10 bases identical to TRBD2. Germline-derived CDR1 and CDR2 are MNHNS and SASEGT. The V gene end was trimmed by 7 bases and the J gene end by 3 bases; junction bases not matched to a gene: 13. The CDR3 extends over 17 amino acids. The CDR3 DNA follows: TGTGCCAGCATCATAGCGGGAGGATACAGGAGGACAGATACGCAGTATTTT. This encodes CASIIAGGYRRTDTQYF.

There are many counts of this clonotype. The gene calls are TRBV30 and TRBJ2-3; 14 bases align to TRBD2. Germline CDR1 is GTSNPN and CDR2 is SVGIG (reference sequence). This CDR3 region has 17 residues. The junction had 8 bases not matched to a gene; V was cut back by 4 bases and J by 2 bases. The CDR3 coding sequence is TGTGCCTGGAATGGACTAGCGGGAGGCTCCTACACAGATACGCAGTATTTT. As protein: CAWNGLAGGSYTDTQYF.

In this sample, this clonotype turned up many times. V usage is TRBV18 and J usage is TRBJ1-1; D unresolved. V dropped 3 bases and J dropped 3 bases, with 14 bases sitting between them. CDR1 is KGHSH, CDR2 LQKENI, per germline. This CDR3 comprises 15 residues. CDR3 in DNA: TGTGCCAGCTCACCCGGTGTCCATGGGGACACTGAAGCTTTCTTT. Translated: CASSPGVHGDTEAFF.

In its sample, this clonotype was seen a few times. CDR3 in amino acids: CASSEPGNGGGNEQFF. As DNA, the CDR3 is TGTGCCAGCAGTGAGCCGGGCAACGGGGGGGGCAATGAGCAGTTCTTC. The chain links TRBV25-1 to TRBJ2-1, with TRBD2 identical over 8 bases. The CDR3 totals 16 residues. V was clipped by 3 bases and J by 6 bases; unmatched bases: 10. Germline lookup yields CDR1 MGHDK and CDR2 SYGVNS.

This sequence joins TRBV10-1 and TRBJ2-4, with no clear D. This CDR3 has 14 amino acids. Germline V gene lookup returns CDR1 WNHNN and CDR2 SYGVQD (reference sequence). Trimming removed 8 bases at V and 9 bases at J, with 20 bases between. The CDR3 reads CASRVSWKIRIQYF. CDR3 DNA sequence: TGCGCCAGCCGAGTGAGTTGGAAAATCCGCATTCAGTACTTC.

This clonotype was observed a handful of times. The CDR3, as DNA: TGCGCCAGCAGCCAAGAGGTAGCGGGAGGGCCGCTCGAGCAGTACTTC. This sequence encodes CASSQEVAGGPLEQYF. The chain links TRBV4-1 to TRBJ2-7, with TRBD2 matching over 11 bases. J gave up 6 bases and V 0 bases, and 7 bases lay outside the gene matches. This CDR3 has 16 residues. Germline CDR1 is MGHRA and CDR2 is YSYEKL.

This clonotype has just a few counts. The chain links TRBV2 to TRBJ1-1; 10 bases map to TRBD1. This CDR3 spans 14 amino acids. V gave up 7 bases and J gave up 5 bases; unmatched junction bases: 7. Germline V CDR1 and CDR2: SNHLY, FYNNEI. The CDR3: CASKPTGGMTEAFF. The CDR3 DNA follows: TGTGCCAGCAAGCCGACAGGGGGCATGACTGAAGCTTTCTTT.

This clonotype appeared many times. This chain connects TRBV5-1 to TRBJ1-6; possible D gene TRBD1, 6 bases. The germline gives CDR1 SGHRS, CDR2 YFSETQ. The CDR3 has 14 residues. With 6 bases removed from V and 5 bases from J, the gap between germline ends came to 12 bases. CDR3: CASKMDSDNSPLHF. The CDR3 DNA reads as TGCGCCAGCAAGATGGACAGCGATAATTCACCCCTCCACTTT.

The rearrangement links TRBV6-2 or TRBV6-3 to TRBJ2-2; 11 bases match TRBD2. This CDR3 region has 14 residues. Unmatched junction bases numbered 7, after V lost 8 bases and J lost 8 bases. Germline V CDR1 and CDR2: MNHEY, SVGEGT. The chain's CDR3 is CASEGTSGKGELFF. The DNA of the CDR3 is TGTGCCAGCGAGGGGACTAGCGGAAAAGGGGAGCTGTTTTTT.

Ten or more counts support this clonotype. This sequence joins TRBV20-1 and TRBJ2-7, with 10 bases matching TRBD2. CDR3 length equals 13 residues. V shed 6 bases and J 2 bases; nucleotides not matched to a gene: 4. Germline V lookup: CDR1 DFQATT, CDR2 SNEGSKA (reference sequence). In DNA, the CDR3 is TGCAGTGCCATAGCGGGAGGAACCTACGAGCAGTACTTC. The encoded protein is CSAIAGGTYEQYF.

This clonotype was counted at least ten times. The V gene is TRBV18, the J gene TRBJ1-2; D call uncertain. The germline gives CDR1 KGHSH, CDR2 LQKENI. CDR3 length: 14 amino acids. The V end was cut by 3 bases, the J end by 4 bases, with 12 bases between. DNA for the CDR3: TGTGCCAGCTCACCTCCGGACCGACGCTATGGCTACACCTTC. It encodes CASSPPDRRYGYTF.

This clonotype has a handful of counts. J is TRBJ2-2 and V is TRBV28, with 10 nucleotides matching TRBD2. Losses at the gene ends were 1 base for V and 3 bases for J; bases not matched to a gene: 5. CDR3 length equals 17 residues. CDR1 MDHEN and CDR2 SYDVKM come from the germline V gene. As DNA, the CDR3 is TGTGCCAGCAGTTTATTTTCTAGCGGGAGTTACACCGGGGAGCTGTTTTTT. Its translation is CASSLFSSGSYTGELFF.

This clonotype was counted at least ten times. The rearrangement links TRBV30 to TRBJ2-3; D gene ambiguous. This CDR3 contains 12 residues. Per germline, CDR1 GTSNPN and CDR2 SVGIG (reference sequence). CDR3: CAYRLHRNTQYF. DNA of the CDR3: TGTGCTTACCGACTCCACCGCAATACGCAGTATTTT.

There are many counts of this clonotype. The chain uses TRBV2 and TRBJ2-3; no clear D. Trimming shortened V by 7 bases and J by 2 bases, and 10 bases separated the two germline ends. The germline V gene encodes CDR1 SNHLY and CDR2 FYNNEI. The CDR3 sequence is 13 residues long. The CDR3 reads CASTGFTTDTQYF. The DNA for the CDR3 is TGTGCCAGCACCGGTTTTACCACAGATACGCAGTATTTT.

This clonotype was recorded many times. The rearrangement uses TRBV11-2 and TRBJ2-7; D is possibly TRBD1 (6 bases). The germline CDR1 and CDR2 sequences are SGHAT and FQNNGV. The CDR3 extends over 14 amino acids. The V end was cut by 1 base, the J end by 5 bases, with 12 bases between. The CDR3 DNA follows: TGTGCCAGCAGCTTAGTTCAGGGGCGGCACGAGCAGTACTTC. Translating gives CASSLVQGRHEQYF.

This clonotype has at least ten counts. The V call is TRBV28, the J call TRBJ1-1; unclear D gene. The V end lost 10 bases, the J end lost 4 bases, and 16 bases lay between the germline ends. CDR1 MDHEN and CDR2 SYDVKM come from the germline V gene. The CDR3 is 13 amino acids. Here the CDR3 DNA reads TGTGCCACGTCGACCCTGGTCGGCACTGAAGCTTTCTTT. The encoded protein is CATSTLVGTEAFF.

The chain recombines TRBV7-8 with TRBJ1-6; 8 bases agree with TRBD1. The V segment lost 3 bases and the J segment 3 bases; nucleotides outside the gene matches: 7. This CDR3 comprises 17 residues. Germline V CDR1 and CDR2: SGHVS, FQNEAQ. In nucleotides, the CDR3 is TGTGCCAGCAGCTTCCTAAGCGGGACAGGCTATAATTCACCCCTCCACTTT. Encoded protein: CASSFLSGTGYNSPLHF.

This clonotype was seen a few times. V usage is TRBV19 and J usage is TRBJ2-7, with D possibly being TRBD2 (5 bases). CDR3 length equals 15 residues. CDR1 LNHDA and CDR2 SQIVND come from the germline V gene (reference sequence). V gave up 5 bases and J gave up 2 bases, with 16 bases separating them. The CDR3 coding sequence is TGTGCCAGTAGTGAACTAGTGAAAGGGCCCTACGAGCAGTACTTC. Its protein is CASSELVKGPYEQYF.

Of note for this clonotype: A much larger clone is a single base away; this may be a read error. Here the CDR3 DNA reads TGTGCCAGCAGTTTGGTTCAGGGTAGGTTTGAGCAGTACTTC. As protein: CASSLVQGRFEQYF. The genes are TRBV28 and TRBJ2-7; tentative D call: TRBD1 (5 bases). This CDR3 contains 14 residues. V was trimmed by 3 bases and J by 7 bases, leaving 16 bases between them. Looked up from germline, CDR1 is MDHEN and CDR2 is SYDVKM.